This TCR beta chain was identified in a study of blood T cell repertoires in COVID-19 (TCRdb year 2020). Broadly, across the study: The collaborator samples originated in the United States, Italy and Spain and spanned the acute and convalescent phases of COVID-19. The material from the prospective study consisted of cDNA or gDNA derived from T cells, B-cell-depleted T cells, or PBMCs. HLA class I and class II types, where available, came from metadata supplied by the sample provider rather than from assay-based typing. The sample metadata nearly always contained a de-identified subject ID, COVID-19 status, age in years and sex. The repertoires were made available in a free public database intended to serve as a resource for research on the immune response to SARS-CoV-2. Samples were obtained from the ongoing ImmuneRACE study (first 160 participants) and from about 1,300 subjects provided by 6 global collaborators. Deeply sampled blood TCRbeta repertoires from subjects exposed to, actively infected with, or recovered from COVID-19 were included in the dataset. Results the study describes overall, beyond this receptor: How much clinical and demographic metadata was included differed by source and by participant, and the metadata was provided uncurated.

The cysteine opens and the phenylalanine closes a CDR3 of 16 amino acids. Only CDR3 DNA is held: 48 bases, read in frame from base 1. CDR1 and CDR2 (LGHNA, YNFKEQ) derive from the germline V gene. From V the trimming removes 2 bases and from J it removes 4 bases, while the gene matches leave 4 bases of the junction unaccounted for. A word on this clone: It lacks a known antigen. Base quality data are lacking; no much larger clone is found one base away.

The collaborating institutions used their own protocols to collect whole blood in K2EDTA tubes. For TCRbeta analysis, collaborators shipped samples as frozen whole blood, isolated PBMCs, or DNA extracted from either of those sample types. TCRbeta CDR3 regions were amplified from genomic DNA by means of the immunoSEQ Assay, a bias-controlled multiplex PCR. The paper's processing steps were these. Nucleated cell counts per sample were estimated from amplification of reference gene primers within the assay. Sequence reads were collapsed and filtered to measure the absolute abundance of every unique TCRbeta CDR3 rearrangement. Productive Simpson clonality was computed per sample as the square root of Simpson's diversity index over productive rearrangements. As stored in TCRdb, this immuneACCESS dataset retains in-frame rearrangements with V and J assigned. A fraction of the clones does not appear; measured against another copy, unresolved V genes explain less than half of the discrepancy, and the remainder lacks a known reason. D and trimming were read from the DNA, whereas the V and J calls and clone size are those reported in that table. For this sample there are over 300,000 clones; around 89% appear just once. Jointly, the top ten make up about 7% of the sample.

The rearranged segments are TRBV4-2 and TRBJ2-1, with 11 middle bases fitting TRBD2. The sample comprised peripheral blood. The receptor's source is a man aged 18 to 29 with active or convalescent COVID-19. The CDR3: CASSQSASGGYNEQFF. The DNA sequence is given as TGTGCCAGCAGCCAATCGGCTAGCGGGGGGTACAATGAGCAGTTCTTC.